This T cell receptor beta chain was obtained from a study of early T cells in non-severe SARS-CoV-2 infection. Individual cDNA molecules received unique molecular identifiers during library preparation. MiXCR was run by TCRdb on the 5' RACE reads, yielding one entry per CDR3 protein. There are 100,000 or so distinct CDR3 sequences in the sample; 16% occur only once, and around 4.9% lies in the top ten. This specimen consisted of whole blood, obtained at baseline. This TCR was recovered from an adult who was a healthcare worker with PCR-confirmed SARS-CoV-2 infection or an uninfected control (not recorded which).

CDR3 in DNA: TGCAGCGCCCAAACAGATACGCAGTATTTT. Its protein product is CSAQTDTQYF. This chain joins TRBV29-1 and TRBJ2-3, with no clear D. V shed 7 bases and J shed 3 bases, with 5 bases lying between them. The CDR3 is made up of 10 amino acids. Germline lookup yields CDR1 SQVTM and CDR2 ANQGSEA.